Here is one T cell receptor beta chain with its context. It has no known antigen specificity. No much larger clone exists at a distance of one base, and base qualities are not known. This sample stems from a study of post-analysis software for immune sequencing data (dated by TCRdb to between 2014 and 2017). About the study as a whole: The recorded disease courses included relapsing-remitting, secondary progressive and progressive-relapsing multiple sclerosis, and some patients had no subtype annotation. A subset of samples was prepared in parallel using single-end sample barcoding, then pooled and co-amplified after Illumina adapter ligation. The multiple sclerosis patient repertoires were compared with about a dozen previously published healthy control repertoires from donors aged about 6 to 26 years.

Via the germline V gene, CDR1 is LGHNT and CDR2 FRNRAP. From the cysteine up to the phenylalanine, the CDR3 has a length of 12 residues. Kept here is only the CDR3 DNA, which spans 36 bases and is read in frame from base 1. The research as a whole found: Several TRBV segments, including TRBV5-6, TRBV5-1 and TRBV20-1, were significantly more frequent in patients than controls. The multiple sclerosis patient group was slightly younger than the control group. Normalized Chao1 diversity was significantly lower in multiple sclerosis patients than controls, suggesting substantial peripheral T-cell clonal expansion. Direct clustering with F measure revealed strong co-clustering of samples prepared in the same batch, which led to a batch-effect correction.

To prepare the library, PCR was applied. The reads were generated on an Illumina HiSeq 2500. To reduce PCR and sequencing biases, unique molecular identifiers were incorporated into the TCR beta cDNA libraries. Approximately 500,000 cDNA molecules were obtained per 1 to 10 million input T cells, so each molecule approximated one T cell. The patient libraries were prepared and sequenced with the same protocol used for the earlier healthy control dataset. Within a given batch, samples were prepared together, multiplexed and sequenced on the same HiSeq lane. From the authors' description of their analysis: MIGEC was used to process the raw barcoded reads, and molecular identifier groups with only a single read were discarded before consensus assembly and CDR3 extraction. VDJtools was used for post-analysis of the clonotype tables, with diversity normalized by down-sampling every dataset to the smallest sample size. To correct batch-related cross-sample contamination, repertoire overlap clustering matched CDR3 amino acid sequences but not nucleotide sequences. Clones were called with MiXCR by TCRdb after fastp trimmed the public reads at Q25, and only in-frame beta chains were retained. Rows merge per CDR3 protein into single entries with the most common DNA and genes. TCRdb's processing, not the authors' own work, is the source of the V and J calls. The sample contains about 500,000 distinct CDR3 sequences, 40% to 55% of them found a single time. The ten largest clonotypes hold 9.5% to 13% of the sample.

To demonstrate the VDJtools post-analysis software, TCR beta repertoires were profiled from the peripheral blood of 13 young patients with multiple sclerosis. Multiple sclerosis patients were children and adolescents aged about 6 to 15 years. The receptor comes from a girl aged 5 to 17 with multiple sclerosis. Sequenced material: blood. The sequence links TRBV12-5 to TRBJ2-7; the D gene is perhaps TRBD1, on 6 matching bases. The DNA end is a closer match to TRBJ2-5, so the J assignment may be wrong. The CDR3 has the sequence CASGGQSETQYF. The bases read TGTGCTAGTGGTGGACAGTCAGAGACCCAGTACTTC.